One sample yielded the 21 T cell receptor beta chains listed below, sequenced in a study of blood T cell repertoires in COVID-19. Libraries were prepared by immunoSEQ multiplex PCR; TCRdb keeps only in-frame clonotypes and omits some of them. Among fewer than 400,000 clones listed, 80% to 90% were seen once. The specimen was PBMCs or T cells enriched from blood (not recorded which). The source is a man aged 30 to 45 who had recovered from COVID-19.

The chain employs TRBV28 and TRBJ2-1; 7 nucleotides match TRBD2. The trim removed 1 base at V and 3 bases at J, leaving 9 bases unmatched. Per germline, CDR1 MDHEN and CDR2 SYDVKM. The CDR3 consists of 17 residues. The CDR3 reads CASSLFRLGGSYNEQFF. CDR3 coding DNA: TGTGCCAGCAGTTTATTCAGGTTGGGGGGGAGCTACAATGAGCAGTTCTTC. Based on the CDR3 plus reference TRBV28 and TRBJ2-1, the full variable domain is DVKVTQSSRYLVKRTGEKVFLECVQDMDHENMFWYRQDPGLGLRLIYFSYDVKMKEKGDIPEGYSVSREKKERFSLILESASTNQTSMYLCASSLFRLGGSYNEQFFGPGTRLTVL.

The J gene is TRBJ2-5, the V gene TRBV28, with D perhaps matching TRBD1 (6 bases). The germline V gene encodes CDR1 MDHEN and CDR2 SYDVKM. This CDR3 has 13 amino acids. V shed 8 bases and J shed 5 bases, with 15 bases lying between them. CDR3 DNA: TGTGCCAGCGGTCCAGGGGTTCGGGAGACCCAGTACTTC. Translating gives CASGPGVRETQYF.

The J gene is TRBJ2-5, the V gene TRBV7-2; 9 bases fit TRBD1. Germline CDR1 and CDR2: SGHTA and FQGNSA. The CDR3 has 15 amino acids. The J segment lost 4 bases and the V segment lost 1 base, leaving 4 bases of the junction unmatched. The CDR3 region has the DNA TGTGCCAGCAGCTTAGGGGGGGGACAGGGAGAGACCCAGTACTTC. Residues: CASSLGGGQGETQYF.

The V call is TRBV3-1 (or the pseudogene TRBV3-2), the J call TRBJ1-2; 9 nucleotides match TRBD1. Per germline, CDR1 LGHDT and CDR2 YNNKEL (reference sequence). The CDR3 sequence is 13 residues long. Losses at the gene ends were 4 bases for V and 8 bases for J; bases not matched to a gene: 5. Here the CDR3 reads CASSLGQGGGYTF. The CDR3 nucleotides are TGTGCCAGCAGCCTGGGACAGGGCGGGGGCTACACCTTC.

This clone was counted a single time. V usage is TRBV5-1 and J usage is TRBJ2-3; weak D call: TRBD1 (5 bases). Deletions cut 3 bases from V and 6 bases from J, with 11 bases between. Looked up from germline, CDR1 is SGHRS and CDR2 is YFSETQ. The CDR3 has 13 residues. This CDR3 reads CASSYNSGDTQYF. CDR3 sequence (DNA): TGCGCCAGCAGCTACAATTCAGGGGATACGCAGTATTTT.

V usage is TRBV28 and J usage is TRBJ1-5, with 7 bases identical to TRBD1. The V gene's germline CDR1 is MDHEN and CDR2 SYDVKM. This CDR3 has 15 residues. J lost 6 bases, V lost 3 bases, and 8 bases had no gene match. CDR3 protein: CASSFPDRIGQPQHF. The CDR3, as DNA: TGTGCCAGCAGTTTTCCGGACAGGATAGGTCAGCCCCAGCATTTT.

The chain links TRBV28 to TRBJ1-4, with D possibly TRBD1 on 5 matching bases. The V and J ends lost 8 bases and 11 bases respectively, with 12 bases between them. The CDR3 totals 11 residues. Germline CDR1 MDHEN, CDR2 SYDVKM. CDR3 sequence: CASRQSGKLFF. The CDR3 region has the DNA TGTGCCAGCCGGCAATCAGGGAAACTGTTTTTT.

V gene TRBV30 combines with J gene TRBJ1-5, with D maybe TRBD1 (6 bases). The ends were cut back, 3 bases at V and 6 bases at J, with 9 bases in the middle. Looked up from germline, CDR1 is GTSNPN and CDR2 is SVGIG (reference sequence). This CDR3 region has 12 residues. CDR3 loop: CAWSGQLQPQHF. The DNA of the CDR3 is TGTGCCTGGAGCGGACAGCTTCAGCCCCAGCATTTT.

The V call is TRBV19, the J call TRBJ1-6; TRBD1 matches 11 bases. This CDR3 region has 18 residues. V shed 9 bases and J 0 bases; nucleotides not matched to a gene: 10. From germline, CDR1 is LNHDA and CDR2 SQIVND (reference sequence). The CDR3 spells CASKTGTGGVSYNSPLHF. The CDR3 DNA reads as TGTGCCAGCAAAACCGGGACAGGGGGAGTCTCCTATAATTCACCCCTCCACTTT.

J is TRBJ1-6 and V is TRBV2, with 9 nucleotides matching TRBD1. The CDR3 contains 13 residues. Germline-derived CDR1 and CDR2 are SNHLY and FYNNEI. The junction had 6 bases not matched to a gene; V was cut back by 9 bases and J by 9 bases. The CDR3 sequence is CASRTGESSPLHF. In DNA form, the CDR3 reads TGTGCCAGTCGGACAGGGGAGAGTTCACCCCTCCACTTT.

V gene TRBV24-1 combines with J gene TRBJ2-2; 9 nucleotides align to TRBD1. CDR1 is KGHDR, CDR2 SFDVKD, per germline. The junction had 6 bases not matched to a gene; V was cut back by 4 bases and J by 4 bases. The CDR3 consists of 16 residues. The CDR3 reads CATSDPGQGSTGELFF. The CDR3 DNA reads TGTGCCACCAGTGACCCGGGACAGGGTAGCACCGGGGAGCTGTTTTTT.

The J gene is TRBJ2-3, the V gene TRBV5-1, with TRBD2 identical over 10 bases. The CDR3 has 14 residues. V dropped 1 base and J dropped 6; count of bases not matched to a gene: 2. Germline CDR1 is SGHRS and CDR2 is YFSETQ. The CDR3 DNA is TGCGCCAGCAGCTTGAGCGGGGGGGTGGATACGCAGTATTTT. This gives the protein CASSLSGGVDTQYF.

This chain uses TRBV5-1 with TRBJ2-7; TRBD2 is a possible D gene (6 bases). The V and J ends lost 0 bases and 2 bases respectively, with 12 bases between them. The CDR3 is 15 amino acids. Germline CDR1 reads SGHRS; CDR2 reads YFSETQ. The CDR3 is CASSLDQGGPYEQYF. The DNA of the CDR3 is TGCGCCAGCAGCTTGGATCAAGGAGGGCCCTACGAGCAGTACTTC.

The chain combines TRBV27 with TRBJ1-1; possibly TRBD1 for D (6 bases). The V end lost 5 bases, the J end lost 6 bases, and 25 bases lay between the germline ends. CDR3 length: 17 amino acids. Germline V gene data show CDR1 as MNHEY and CDR2 as SMNVEV (reference sequence). The CDR3 spells CASSPPGSQGRFPEAFF. Written as DNA, the CDR3 is TGTGCCAGCAGTCCCCCCGGTTCTCAGGGGAGATTCCCTGAAGCTTTCTTT.

V and J are TRBV24-1 and TRBJ2-1; weak D call: TRBD1 (5 bases). CDR1 is KGHDR and CDR2 is SFDVKD in the germline V gene. The CDR3 consists of 13 residues. V was pared by 2 bases and J by 8 bases, with 9 bases between. The CDR3 bases are TGTGCCACCAGTGATTCAGGGTTACATGAGCAGTTCTTC. Its protein product is CATSDSGLHEQFF.

This clone has just one count. CDR3 sequence reads: CASGSSGLSEKLFF. CDR3 sequence (DNA): TGCGCCAGCGGAAGTTCAGGGTTGAGTGAAAAACTGTTTTTT. The V call is TRBV5-1, the J call TRBJ1-4, with D perhaps TRBD1 (5 bases). CDR1 and CDR2 (germline): SGHRS, YFSETQ. With 7 bases removed from V and 7 bases from J, the gap between germline ends came to 17 bases. The length of the CDR3 is 14 residues.

The V gene is TRBV5-1, the J gene TRBJ2-3; TRBD1 matches at 9 bases. Germline CDR1 reads SGHRS; CDR2 reads YFSETQ. J was trimmed by 4 bases and V by 0 bases; bases with no gene match: 6. The CDR3 totals 16 residues. The CDR3 loop reads CASSLGATGGPDTQYF. In DNA, the CDR3 is TGCGCCAGCAGCTTGGGGGCGACAGGGGGACCAGATACGCAGTATTTT.

The CDR3 DNA reads as TGTGCCAGCTCACCATTCAGGACAAGCCCAAACTCTGGAAACACCATATATTTT. It encodes CASSPFRTSPNSGNTIYF. The chain recombines TRBV18 with TRBJ1-3; D possibly corresponds to TRBD1 (5 bases). CDR1 and CDR2 from the germline V gene are KGHSH and LQKENI. V gave up 2 bases and J gave up 0 bases, with 17 bases separating them. The CDR3 spans 18 residues. Complete variable domain (other parts from reference TRBV18 and TRBJ1-3): NAGVMQNPRHLVRRRGQEARLRCSPMKGHSHVYWYRQLPEEGLKFMVYLQKENIIDESGMPKERFSAEFPKEGPSILRIQQVVRGDSAAYFCASSPFRTSPNSGNTIYFGEGSWLTVV.

The gene calls are TRBV9 and TRBJ1-6; no definite D call. CDR3 size: 16 residues. Germline CDR1 SGDLS, CDR2 YYNGEE. V was shortened by 0 bases and J by 13 bases, with 20 bases between the two germline ends. CDR3 bases: TGTGCCAGCAGCGTAGGGGTTGAGGGAGTGTGGGAGCCCCTCCACTTT. Protein product: CASSVGVEGVWEPLHF.

The gene calls are TRBV7-9 and TRBJ2-4; 9 bases are shared with TRBD1. The germline CDR1 and CDR2 sequences are SEHNR and FQNEAQ (reference sequence). V was clipped by 4 bases and J by 13 bases; unmatched bases: 8. The CDR3 runs to 13 residues. The CDR3 region is CASSSGQGRRQYF. The CDR3 DNA reads as TGTGCCAGCAGCTCTGGACAGGGGAGAAGGCAGTACTTC.

J is TRBJ1-2 and V is TRBV6-1, with D possibly being TRBD1 (6 bases). Germline V CDR1 and CDR2: MNHNS, SASEGT. The CDR3 covers 16 residues. Trimming took 2 bases from V and 4 from J, leaving 17 bases between them. The CDR3 loop reads CASSEFAGVSSYGYTF. The CDR3 region has the DNA TGTGCCAGCAGTGAATTTGCAGGGGTTTCCTCCTATGGCTACACCTTC.